The 17 T cell receptor beta chains below come from one sample, sequenced in a study of identical twins. From the 5' RACE reads, TCRdb called clonotypes with MiXCR, one entry per CDR3 protein. The sample consists of around 690,000 distinct CDR3 sequences, 21% of them appearing once. These same data were also listed under a study on T cells expressing NK-cell markers.

The source material was PBMCs. These receptors came from a woman between 18 and 30 years old in good health.

This clonotype was seen repeatedly, ten times or more. The rearrangement uses TRBV12-3 or TRBV12-4 and TRBJ2-7; TRBD1 matches at 8 bases. The V segment lost 6 bases and the J segment 2 bases; nucleotides outside the gene matches: 6. CDR3 length: 14 residues. CDR3 region: CASRPGTGAYEQYF. CDR3 in DNA: TGTGCCAGCAGGCCCGGGACAGGTGCCTACGAGCAGTACTTC.

This chain connects TRBV12-3 or TRBV12-4 to TRBJ2-1; D possibly corresponds to TRBD2 (6 bases). The V and J ends lost 4 bases and 3 bases respectively, with 28 bases between them. The CDR3 has 20 residues. The DNA of the CDR3 is TGTGCCAGCAGTTCGCCCTCTTTTATCGCGGAGGGCCAAGACTACAATGAGCAGTTCTTC. This encodes CASSSPSFIAEGQDYNEQFF.

The chain recombines TRBV23-1 with TRBJ2-7, with a possible D match to TRBD2 (5 bases). TRBV23-1 is flagged as an ORF with uncertain function. This CDR3 region has 15 residues. V was pared by 7 bases and J by 3 bases, with 19 bases between. CDR3 region: CASIKRVTRHYEQYF. In DNA form, the CDR3 reads TGCGCCAGCATTAAGAGGGTCACTAGGCACTACGAGCAGTACTTC.

The rearrangement joins TRBV20-1 to TRBJ2-7, with 7 positions matching TRBD1. This CDR3 spans 12 amino acids. The ends lost 4 bases at V and 2 bases at J; junction bases unmatched: 2. CDR1 and CDR2 (germline): DFQATT, SNEGSKA (reference sequence). CDR3 region: CSANDRAYEQYF. CDR3 coding DNA: TGCAGTGCTAACGACAGGGCCTACGAGCAGTACTTC.

This clonotype was counted ten times or more. This chain connects TRBV20-1 to TRBJ2-3; 9 bases line up with TRBD1. Germline CDR1 is DFQATT and CDR2 is SNEGSKA (reference sequence). Unmatched junction bases numbered 6, after V lost 5 bases and J lost 3 bases. The CDR3 contains 14 residues. The CDR3 coding sequence is TGCAGTGCTGGACAGGGGTTTCGGACAGATACGCAGTATTTT. It translates to CSAGQGFRTDTQYF.

This clonotype was detected only a few times. V gene TRBV7-6 combines with J gene TRBJ2-7; 11 bases line up with TRBD2. The CDR3 has 16 amino acids. CDR1 is SGHVS, CDR2 FNYEAQ, per germline. Unmatched junction bases numbered 9, after V lost 5 bases and J lost 3 bases. The CDR3 region is CASSPTTLAGDYEQYF. CDR3 sequence (DNA): TGTGCCAGCAGCCCTACCACACTAGCGGGAGACTACGAGCAGTACTTC.

The gene calls are TRBV5-1 and TRBJ2-1, with unresolved D. The CDR3 has 14 amino acids. Germline assignment: CDR1 SGHRS and CDR2 YFSETQ. The V and J ends lost 4 bases and 6 bases respectively, with 14 bases between them. This CDR3 is CASSHGSNGNEQFF. In DNA, the CDR3 is TGCGCCAGCAGCCACGGGTCGAACGGCAATGAGCAGTTCTTC.

The J gene is TRBJ2-1, the V gene TRBV9, with a possible D match to TRBD2 (5 bases). This CDR3 region has 14 residues. CDR1 SGDLS and CDR2 YYNGEE come from the germline V gene. V shed 7 bases and J shed 0 bases, with 11 bases lying between them. The DNA of the CDR3 is TGTGCCAGCGGGCGACTAAACTCCTACAATGAGCAGTTCTTC. It codes for CASGRLNSYNEQFF.

The chain's CDR3 is CSVSTGVDTQYF. The CDR3 coding sequence is TGCAGCGTTTCCACGGGAGTAGATACGCAGTATTTT. This sequence joins TRBV29-1 and TRBJ2-3; D may be TRBD2 (6 bases). V was trimmed by 5 bases and J by 5 bases, leaving 11 bases between them. The CDR3 is made up of 12 amino acids. Germline loops: CDR1 SQVTM, CDR2 ANQGSEA.

This clonotype occurred a few times. The chain recombines TRBV18 with TRBJ1-5; D ambiguous. Germline V lookup: CDR1 KGHSH, CDR2 LQKENI. There are 14 residues in the CDR3. The V end was cut by 6 bases, the J end by 0 bases, with 9 bases between. The CDR3 nucleotides read TGTGCCAGCTCGCACACAGATAGCAATCAGCCCCAGCATTTT. Protein sequence: CASSHTDSNQPQHF. The whole variable domain, filled in from reference TRBV18 and TRBJ1-5, reads NAGVMQNPRHLVRRRGQEARLRCSPMKGHSHVYWYRQLPEEGLKFMVYLQKENIIDESGMPKERFSAEFPKEGPSILRIQQVVRGDSAAYFCASSHTDSNQPQHFGDGTRLSIL.

The V gene is TRBV20-1, the J gene TRBJ2-1; 9 bases line up with TRBD2. V was clipped by 0 bases and J by 4 bases; unmatched bases: 7. Germline CDR1 is DFQATT and CDR2 is SNEGSKA (reference sequence). The CDR3 has 16 amino acids. CDR3 sequence (DNA): TGCAGTGCTAGAGATACAGCGGGAGGCCGATACAATGAGCAGTTCTTC. It translates to CSARDTAGGRYNEQFF.

This clonotype was observed many times. The V and J genes are TRBV12-3 or TRBV12-4 and TRBJ1-2; D is unclear. V lost 2 bases to trimming and J lost 3 bases, with 7 bases between them. This CDR3 comprises 13 residues. In DNA form, the CDR3 reads TGTGCCAGCAGTTTACACGTTGACTATGGCTACACCTTC. It codes for CASSLHVDYGYTF.

The rearrangement uses TRBV25-1 and TRBJ1-6, with D perhaps matching TRBD1 (6 bases). Per the germline V gene, CDR1 is MGHDK and CDR2 is SYGVNS. Trimming pared 7 bases from V and 6 bases from J, leaving 16 bases between. This CDR3 is 15 amino acids long. DNA for the CDR3: TGTGCCAGCATGGGACAAGGGGCTTTTAATTCACCCCTCCACTTT. It translates to CASMGQGAFNSPLHF.

This clonotype has more than one count but fewer than ten. The V gene is TRBV20-1, the J gene TRBJ2-2, with 11 bases lining up with TRBD2. This CDR3 comprises 16 residues. V lost 4 bases to trimming and J lost 6 bases; unmatched junction nucleotides: 10. Germline CDR1 is DFQATT and CDR2 is SNEGSKA (reference sequence). The CDR3 DNA is TGCAGTGCTAAAGAAACTAGCGGGAGTCGTCCCGGGGAGCTGTTTTTT. Encoded protein: CSAKETSGSRPGELFF.

In its sample, this clonotype was seen once. The gene calls are TRBV25-1 and TRBJ2-3; D is unclear. CDR1 is MGHDK, CDR2 SYGVNS, per germline. Trimming removed 4 bases at V and 6 bases at J, with 11 bases between. This CDR3 comprises 13 residues. The CDR3: CASSGPTADTQYF. The CDR3 coding sequence is TGTGCCAGCAGTGGCCCAACCGCGGATACGCAGTATTTT. The complete variable domain, with remaining parts taken from reference TRBV25-1 and TRBJ2-3, reads EADIYQTPRYLVIGTGKKITLECSQTMGHDKMYWYQQDPGMELHLIHYSYGVNSTEKGDLSSESTVSRIRTEHFPLTLESARPSHTSQYLCASSGPTADTQYFGPGTRLTVL.

J is TRBJ2-1 and V is TRBV5-1; D is perhaps TRBD1 or TRBD2 (6 bases each). Germline-derived CDR1 and CDR2 are SGHRS and YFSETQ. Trimming pared 2 bases from V and 8 bases from J, leaving 17 bases between. The CDR3 is 15 amino acids. The CDR3 nucleotides are TGCGCCAGCAGCTTCGGGGGCGACCGTGGGGATGAGCAGTTCTTC. Translation gives CASSFGGDRGDEQFF.

The chain couples TRBV5-1 to TRBJ2-5, with D hard to call. CDR1 SGHRS and CDR2 YFSETQ come from the germline V gene. Trimming stripped 4 bases from V and 2 bases from J, with 9 bases between. The CDR3 runs 13 residues. In nucleotides, the CDR3 is TGCGCCAGCAGCCAGCAGCTTCAAGAGACCCAGTACTTC. Amino acid sequence: CASSQQLQETQYF.